There are a few counts of the clone carrying this TCR beta chain. Clones were read by immunoSEQ multiplex PCR, and TCRdb kept only the in-frame ones, dropping some. The sample lists about 300,000 clones; approximately 89% were seen once. This sample stems from a study of blood T cell repertoires in COVID-19. V was shortened by 3 bases and J by 1 base, with 10 bases between the two germline ends. The CDR3 has 16 amino acids. From germline, CDR1 is MRHNA and CDR2 SNTAGT. The TCR comes from a woman aged 25 to 39 who had recovered from COVID-19. The sample comprised peripheral blood. V usage is TRBV6-4 and J usage is TRBJ1-6; D is perhaps TRBD1 (5 bases). The CDR3 here is CASSDLGGSYNSPLHF. CDR3 nucleotide sequence: TGTGCCAGCAGTGATCTCGGGGGATCCTATAATTCACCCCTCCACTTT.